The 16 T cell receptor beta chains in this list originate from one sample, sequenced in a study of blood T cell repertoires in COVID-19. This table comes from immunoSEQ multiplex PCR, and its TCRdb copy is limited to in-frame clones, with some not included. The sample records roughly 250,000 clones, 90% being singletons. The sequenced sample was peripheral blood. The receptors come from a woman in her thirties or forties with acute or convalescent COVID-19.

The genes are TRBV2 and TRBJ1-2; D may be TRBD1 (5 bases). Trimming removed 3 bases at V and 10 bases at J, with 18 bases between. Germline CDR1 SNHLY, CDR2 FYNNEI. The CDR3 runs 14 residues. CDR3 amino acids: CASSEGGTRRPYTF. Here the CDR3 DNA reads TGTGCCAGCAGTGAGGGCGGGACCCGTCGCCCCTACACCTTC.

The rearrangement links TRBV9 to TRBJ2-1; TRBD1 is a possible D gene (6 bases). Looked up from germline, CDR1 is SGDLS and CDR2 is YYNGEE. The V end lost 4 bases, the J end lost 9 bases, and 11 bases lay between the germline ends. The CDR3 runs to 12 residues. The CDR3 region is CASSHFRGEQFF. The DNA of the CDR3 is TGTGCCAGCAGCCACTTCAGGGGTGAGCAGTTCTTC. Supplemented by reference TRBV9 and TRBJ2-1, the full variable domain reads DSGVTQTPKHLITATGQRVTLRCSPRSGDLSVYWYQQSLDQGLQFLIQYYNGEERAKGNILERFSAQQFPDLHSELNLSSLELGDSALYFCASSHFRGEQFFGPGTRLTVL.

The V call is TRBV6-1, the J call TRBJ2-7, with a tentative D call TRBD1 (6 bases). Trimming removed 1 base at V and 2 bases at J, with 12 bases between. The CDR3 is made up of 15 amino acids. Germline V gene data show CDR1 as MNHNS and CDR2 as SASEGT. CDR3 in amino acids: CASSEGTATTYEQYV. CDR3 DNA sequence: TGTGCCAGCAGTGAAGGGACAGCGACAACCTACGAGCAGTACGTC.

In its sample, this clone was seen a few times. The chain combines TRBV19 with TRBJ1-1, with D possibly being TRBD1 (5 bases). The germline V and J ends were trimmed by 2 bases and 1 base, with 11 bases remaining between them. The CDR3 runs 15 residues. Germline V gene sequence: CDR1 LNHDA, CDR2 SQIVND (reference sequence). The CDR3 bases are TGTGCCAGTAGTATATTCCATGACAGGAACACTGAAGCTTTCTTT. Encoded protein: CASSIFHDRNTEAFF.

For this clone: The sample carries other DNA sequences with the same CDR3. The J gene is TRBJ1-1, the V gene TRBV5-1, with D hard to call. The CDR3 is 14 amino acids. From germline, CDR1 is SGHRS and CDR2 YFSETQ. Trimming removed 1 base from V and 2 bases from J, with 9 bases in between. In DNA, the CDR3 is TGCGCCAGCAGCTTGAGACAAAGTAACACTGAAGCTTTCTTT. This gives the protein CASSLRQSNTEAFF.

V usage is TRBV6-4 and J usage is TRBJ1-2; D might be TRBD1 (5 bases). Germline V gene sequence: CDR1 MRHNA, CDR2 SNTAGT. Trimming took 0 bases from V and 8 from J, leaving 22 bases between them. CDR3 length: 17 residues. Here the CDR3 DNA reads TGTGCCAGCAGTGACTCGCGTCAGGCGGAGGGGATAGGGGGCTACACCTTC. It translates to CASSDSRQAEGIGGYTF.

This clone was seen more than once but under ten times. Written as DNA, the CDR3 is TGTGCCAGCAGTGAACTAGATAATCAGCCCCAGCATTTT. Amino acid sequence: CASSELDNQPQHF. The V gene is TRBV2, the J gene TRBJ1-5; D is undetermined. V gave up 2 bases and J gave up 4 bases, with 6 bases separating them. CDR1 is SNHLY and CDR2 is FYNNEI in the germline V gene. The CDR3 totals 13 residues.

This sequence joins TRBV25-1 and TRBJ2-3; a possible D gene is TRBD2 (7 bases). CDR1 and CDR2 from the germline V gene are MGHDK and SYGVNS. The CDR3 contains 14 residues. Trimming took off 2 bases at V and 6 bases at J, with 12 bases between the two ends. CDR3 protein: CASSEIRGADTQYF. DNA of the CDR3: TGTGCCAGCAGTGAAATCCGGGGGGCGGATACGCAGTATTTT.

This clone was seen once. The gene calls are TRBV6-5 and TRBJ2-4; D possibly corresponds to TRBD1 (6 bases). The V gene's germline CDR1 is MNHEY and CDR2 SVGAGI. Trimming removed 5 bases from V and 2 bases from J, with 13 bases in between. The CDR3 has 15 residues. The CDR3 loop reads CASSIHRETKNIQYF. For the CDR3, the DNA is TGTGCCAGCAGTATACACAGGGAAACCAAAAACATTCAGTACTTC.

The rearrangement links TRBV27 to TRBJ2-5; D possibly corresponds to TRBD1 (5 bases). CDR1 is MNHEY, CDR2 SMNVEV, per germline (reference sequence). Between the trimmed V and J ends, which lost 5 bases and 7 bases, there was a span of 11 bases. The CDR3 is 12 amino acids. The CDR3 DNA is TGTGCCAGCAGTCTTCAGGGATCGACCCAGTACTTC. This translates into CASSLQGSTQYF.

The chain employs TRBV23-1 and TRBJ2-3; possibly TRBD1 for D (5 bases). TRBV23-1 falls under the ORF class, with uncertain function. V dropped 0 bases and J dropped 4 bases, with 11 bases sitting between them. The CDR3 loop spans 15 amino acids. In nucleotides, the CDR3 is TGCGCCAGCAGTCAATCGGAGCAGGGTGCAGATACGCAGTATTTT. Protein: CASSQSEQGADTQYF.

The chain has TRBV10-3 and TRBJ2-7; the match to TRBD1 covers 12 bases. Germline V gene lookup returns CDR1 ENHRY and CDR2 SYGVKD. V gave up 2 bases and J gave up 9 bases; unmatched junction bases: 5. This CDR3 is built from 14 residues. The CDR3 is CAISEGGTGGWQYV. CDR3 DNA: TGTGCCATCAGTGAGGGCGGGACAGGGGGCTGGCAGTACGTC.

This clone has a single count. V gene TRBV5-4 combines with J gene TRBJ2-5; TRBD2 matches 7 bases. Trimming took 0 bases from V and 12 from J; bases not matched to a gene: 2. The CDR3 totals 11 residues. Germline values: CDR1 SGHNT, CDR2 YYREEE (reference sequence). The CDR3 spells CASSLGGTKYF. For the CDR3, the DNA is TGTGCCAGCAGCTTGGGAGGGACTAAGTACTTC. Full variable domain (rest looked up from reference TRBV5-4 and TRBJ2-5): ETGVTQSPTHLIKTRGQQVTLRCSSQSGHNTVSWYQQALGQGPQFIFQYYREEENGRGNFPPRFSGLQFPNYSSELNVNALELDDSALYLCASSLGGTKYFGPGTRLLVL.

The rearrangement links TRBV30 to TRBJ1-2, with a possible D match to TRBD1 (5 bases). Trimming took off 1 base at V and 10 bases at J, with 13 bases between the two ends. This CDR3 is built from 12 residues. Germline V gene data show CDR1 as GTSNPN and CDR2 as SVGIG (reference sequence). CDR3 region: CAWSGPGVLYTF. The CDR3 nucleotides are TGTGCCTGGAGTGGGCCGGGGGTTCTCTACACCTTC.

The chain uses TRBV6-5 and TRBJ1-3, with D possibly being TRBD1 (5 bases). Trimming shortened V by 7 bases and J by 0 bases, and 13 bases separated the two germline ends. There are 15 residues in the CDR3. Germline V lookup: CDR1 MNHEY, CDR2 SVGAGI. The CDR3 bases are TGTGCCAGCACAAGACAGATCGGCTCTGGAAACACCATATATTTT. Its protein is CASTRQIGSGNTIYF.

The V and J genes are TRBV10-2 and TRBJ1-2; TRBD1 matches at 7 bases. The CDR3 has 11 amino acids. The junction had 8 bases not matched to a gene; V was cut back by 11 bases and J by 8 bases. Per the germline V gene, CDR1 is WSHSY and CDR2 is SAAADI. The CDR3 region has the DNA TGCGCCGCACAGGGGAGAGGGGGCTACACCTTC. Its translation is CAAQGRGGYTF.